The 3 T cell receptor beta chains listed next were all sequenced from one sample in a study of blood T cell repertoires in COVID-19. Method: immunoSEQ multiplex PCR; TCRdb's copy keeps in-frame clones and lacks some. The sample has about 440,000 clones; more than 85% are singletons. The sequenced material came from peripheral blood. Receptor source: a woman aged 25 to 39 with acute or convalescent COVID-19.

The chain has TRBV5-4 and TRBJ1-1, with 7 bases identical to TRBD1. V dropped 5 bases and J dropped 5; count of bases not matched to a gene: 6. Germline V gene sequence: CDR1 SGHNT, CDR2 YYREEE (reference sequence). The CDR3 is 13 amino acids. CDR3 coding DNA: TGTGCCAGCAGTACGACAGGGCGGACTGAAGCTTTCTTT. Amino acid sequence: CASSTTGRTEAFF.

The chain joins TRBV28 to TRBJ1-1; D ambiguous. Germline V lookup: CDR1 MDHEN, CDR2 SYDVKM. CDR3 length: 12 residues. Trimming cost V 5 bases and J 11 bases, with 15 bases left between them. DNA of the CDR3: TGTGCCAGCAGTGCGACCGGGAGCGGGGCTTTCTTT. Its protein is CASSATGSGAFF.

The J gene is TRBJ1-6, the V gene TRBV5-1, with 9 bases aligning to TRBD1. The CDR3 has 15 residues. Germline V gene lookup returns CDR1 SGHRS and CDR2 YFSETQ. V was clipped by 0 bases and J by 7 bases; unmatched bases: 2. The DNA of the CDR3 is TGCGCCAGCAGCTTGGGACAGGGGGGAAATTCACCCCTCCACTTT. Its translation is CASSLGQGGNSPLHF.